A selection of T cell receptor beta chains follows, all from one sample in a study of blood T cells in healthy people across ages. TCRdb reanalysed the 5' RACE reads using MiXCR and keeps one entry per CDR3 protein. This sample has about 1.8 million distinct CDR3 sequences, with approximately 50% found just once. Sequenced: blood. The receptors come from a woman aged 35 to 49 in good health. CDR3s include the opening cysteine and the closing phenylalanine or tryptophan. A D gene is named only where the DNA matches it firmly. A clone size is listed for some rows: how often the clone was seen (once, few, many), or a class if it is expanded.

TRBJ2-7 TRBV6-6 - 16 TRBD1 CASRAGGQGDHNEQYF TGTGCCAGCAGGGCGGGGGGACAGGGGGATCACAATGAGCAGTACTTC
TRBJ2-4 TRBV27 - 19 TRBD2 CASSSGTSGGPVAKNIQYF TGTGCCAGCAGTTCCGGCACTAGCGGGGGGCCCGTAGCCAAAAACATTCAGTACTTC
TRBJ2-3 TRBV20-1 - 15 - CSAPRVSAIGDTQYF TGCAGTGCCCCTCGCGTCTCCGCGATCGGAGATACGCAGTATTTT
TRBJ2-7 TRBV25-1 - 15 TRBD2 CASSDLGGRFYEQYF TGTGCCAGCAGTGACTTGGGAGGGAGATTCTACGAGCAGTACTTC
TRBJ1-1 TRBV10-3 - 14 - CAISGRGQNTEAFF TGTGCCATCAGTGGTCGGGGGCAGAACACTGAAGCTTTCTTT
TRBJ1-4 TRBV5-6 - 14 - CASSHGQLNEKLFF TGTGCCAGCAGCCACGGACAGCTTAATGAAAAACTGTTTTTT
TRBJ2-5 TRBV20-1 - 13 - CSALQYNQETQYF TGCAGTGCTCTTCAATATAACCAAGAGACCCAGTACTTC
TRBJ1-6 TRBV25-1 few 15 - CASSTGSSYNSPLHF TGTGCCAGCAGTACAGGGAGCTCCTATAATTCACCCCTCCACTTT
TRBJ2-3 TRBV28 - 18 TRBD2 CASSFFIAGATSTDTQYF TGTGCCAGCAGTTTCTTCATAGCGGGGGCAACTAGCACAGATACGCAGTATTTT
TRBJ1-4 TRBV20-1 - 13 - CSAGPGVREKLFF TGCAGTGCTGGACCAGGGGTCCGTGAAAAACTGTTTTTT
TRBJ2-7 TRBV11-2 few 14 TRBD1 CASSRDRPAYEQYF TGTGCCAGCAGCCGGGACAGACCAGCCTACGAGCAGTACTTC
TRBJ2-1 TRBV5-1 few 15 TRBD2 CASRTSGVIYNEQFF TGCGCCAGCCGGACTAGCGGGGTGATCTACAATGAGCAGTTCTTC
TRBJ2-5 TRBV7-9 few 13 - CASSHPLEETQYF TGTGCCAGCAGCCACCCATTGGAAGAGACCCAGTACTTC
TRBJ2-3 TRBV14 - 12 - CASSQGLGRQYF TGTGCCAGCAGCCAAGGACTCGGGAGGCAGTATTTT
TRBJ1-4 TRBV13 - 14 - CASSLGRADEKLFF TGTGCCAGCAGCTTAGGCAGGGCCGATGAAAAACTGTTTTTT
TRBJ2-1 TRBV6-5 - 14 - CASSYDFQHNEQFF TGTGCCAGCAGTTACGATTTCCAGCACAATGAACAGTTCTTC
TRBJ1-2 TRBV7-8 - 15 TRBD1 CASSTPGQRRYGYTF TGTGCCAGCAGCACACCGGGACAGAGACGCTATGGCTACACCTTC
TRBJ2-5 TRBV18 once 14 - CASSPGRGWETQYF TGTGCCAGCTCACCAGGACGGGGCTGGGAGACCCAGTACTTC
TRBJ2-5 TRBV7-3 - 14 - CASSPDPSSETQYF TGTGCCAGCAGCCCCGACCCCAGTTCCGAGACCCAGTACTTC
TRBJ2-7 TRBV12-3/TRBV12-4 few 15 TRBD2 CASSFELAGNYEQYF TGTGCCAGCAGTTTTGAACTAGCGGGGAACTACGAGCAGTACTTC
TRBJ2-1 TRBV7-2 - 13 - CASSVGTWEEQFF TGTGCCAGCAGCGTAGGAACTTGGGAGGAGCAGTTCTTC
TRBJ2-1 TRBV27 - 14 TRBD1 CASSFAGGEETQFF TGTGCCAGCAGTTTTGCAGGGGGTGAGGAGACCCAGTTCTTC
TRBJ2-1 TRBV6-2/TRBV6-3 - 13 - CATLVEWDYEQFF TGTGCCACCCTAGTGGAGTGGGACTATGAGCAGTTCTTC
TRBJ1-2 TRBV20-1 - 13 - CSARDTRQLGYTF TGCAGTGCTAGAGATACAAGGCAGCTAGGCTACACCTTC
TRBJ2-3 TRBV7-8 - 22 TRBD2 CASSHPRKLAGDLPAPDNTQYF TGTGCCAGCAGCCACCCCAGAAAACTAGCGGGGGACCTCCCCGCCCCGGATAATACGCAGTATTTT
TRBJ2-5 TRBV15 few 14 - CATSREAGPGTQYF TGTGCCACCAGCAGAGAGGCAGGGCCAGGGACCCAGTACTTC
TRBJ2-5 TRBV20-1 - 13 TRBD2 CSATWTSGETQYF TGCAGTGCTACGTGGACTAGCGGCGAGACCCAGTACTTC
TRBJ2-3 TRBV4-2 - 15 - CASSQEAYSTDTQYF TGTGCCAGCAGCCAAGAAGCTTATAGCACAGATACGCAGTATTTT
TRBJ2-1 TRBV4-3 few 18 TRBD2 CASSQDLIAGGRGNEQFF TGCGCCAGCAGCCAAGATTTGATAGCGGGGGGAAGGGGCAATGAGCAGTTCTTC
TRBJ2-1 TRBV27 - 13 - CASSVWPNNEQFF TGTGCCAGCAGTGTTTGGCCAAACAATGAGCAGTTCTTC